This section outlines one T cell receptor beta chain sequence together with its context. The antigen it binds to is not known. One base away there is no much larger clone; base qualities are not given. Library preparation employed the immunoSEQ multiplex PCR assay. TCRdb took over this immuneACCESS table, retaining in-frame rearrangements with V and J assigned. Such tables are incomplete; in checked studies, under half of the missing clones stem from an unresolved V gene, and the remainder is unexplained. This sample lists over 100,000 clones; 90% were detected once. In total, the top ten clones hold about 4.2% of the sample. This record belongs to a study of control samples from healthy donors and cancer patients (dated by TCRdb to the early 2020s). V gives up 11 bases and J gives up 2 bases, and the segment between their germline ends measures 18 bases. The CDR3 measures 14 amino acids from cysteine to phenylalanine. Of the read, only the CDR3 DNA is kept; its 42 bases are in frame from base 1. Based on the germline V gene, the CDR1 and CDR2 sequences are SNHLY and FYNNEI.

The TCR comes from a human donor in good health. The donor label of this sample is uncertain. The chain uses TRBV2 and TRBJ1-1; possibly the D gene is TRBD1, per 5 matching bases. The sample taken for sequencing was blood. The base sequence is TGTGCCGTCCAAGGGACGGTGGTCAACACTGAAGCTTTCTTT. The translation is CAVQGTVVNTEAFF.